These 21 T cell receptor beta chains came from one sample sequenced in a study of cytomegalovirus exposure and HLA in healthy donors. PCR was performed using 60 Vbeta and 13 Jbeta primers. The assay was immunoSEQ multiplex PCR, and TCRdb's table has in-frame clones only and misses some. The sample includes under 200,000 clones, 65% to 90% of them seen just once. Material for sequencing was PBMCs. These TCRs come from a woman between 18 and 29 years old in good health and CMV-seronegative.

This chain uses TRBV7-2 with TRBJ2-2; unclear D gene. Trimming left V 2 bases short and J 10 bases short, with 8 bases between. The CDR3 has 12 residues. In germline, CDR1 is SGHTA, CDR2 FQGNSA. The CDR3 DNA reads TGTGCCAGCAGCTTACCCTACGCGGAGCTGTTTTTT. Translated: CASSLPYAELFF.

A few counts support this clone. V is TRBV7-6 and J is TRBJ2-2, with D maybe TRBD1 (6 bases). The CDR3 is made up of 17 amino acids. Trimming removed 3 bases from V and 5 bases from J, with 19 bases in between. Germline lookup yields CDR1 SGHVS and CDR2 FNYEAQ. Here the CDR3 reads CASSFIVAGEYTGELFF. The CDR3 DNA reads TGTGCCAGCAGCTTCATTGTGGCAGGGGAGTATACCGGGGAGCTGTTTTTT.

The chain carries TRBV7-8 and TRBJ2-1; the match to TRBD2 covers 11 bases. Germline V lookup: CDR1 SGHVS, CDR2 FQNEAQ. The V and J ends lost 5 bases and 7 bases, in that order; junction bases with no gene match: 7. The CDR3 covers 15 residues. The CDR3 DNA reads TGTGCCAGCAGCCCTACGCGACTAGCGGGGAATGAGCAGTTCTTC. Encoded protein: CASSPTRLAGNEQFF.

V and J are TRBV28 and TRBJ2-5, with a possible D match to TRBD2 (7 bases). Trimming removed 6 bases from V and 4 bases from J, with 24 bases in between. From germline, CDR1 is MDHEN and CDR2 SYDVKM. The CDR3 extends over 17 amino acids. CDR3: CASSLGASGTGRETQYF. The CDR3 DNA is TGTGCCAGCAGCTTGGGGGCGAGCGGGACCGGGAGAGAGACCCAGTACTTC.

This chain joins TRBV9 and TRBJ2-7; D is perhaps TRBD1 (6 bases). Trimming shortened V by 2 bases and J by 2 bases, and 14 bases separated the two germline ends. The CDR3 sequence is 15 residues long. CDR1 and CDR2 from the germline V gene are SGDLS and YYNGEE. The CDR3 is CASSVGAGTTYEQYF. The CDR3 DNA reads TGTGCCAGCAGCGTCGGGGCAGGGACAACCTACGAGCAGTACTTC. Full variable domain (remainder filled in from reference TRBV9 and TRBJ2-7): DSGVTQTPKHLITATGQRVTLRCSPRSGDLSVYWYQQSLDQGLQFLIQYYNGEERAKGNILERFSAQQFPDLHSELNLSSLELGDSALYFCASSVGAGTTYEQYFGPGTRLTVT.

The chain carries TRBV19 and TRBJ1-5; TRBD1 agrees at 7 bases. V shed 3 bases, J shed 2 bases, and the junction held 10 bases outside the gene matches. The CDR3 is 17 amino acids. In germline, CDR1 is LNHDA, CDR2 SQIVND (reference sequence). The CDR3 nucleotides are TGTGCCAGTAGTATGACTGGCTGGACAGGCCGCAATCAGCCCCAGCATTTT. It encodes CASSMTGWTGRNQPQHF.

The rearrangement uses TRBV7-9 and TRBJ1-4; TRBD1 matches 10 bases. This CDR3 region has 15 residues. Germline values: CDR1 SEHNR, CDR2 FQNEAQ (reference sequence). V gave up 9 bases and J gave up 7 bases; unmatched junction bases: 11. The CDR3 bases are TGTGCCAGTCGACAGGGGGCGCGTAGAAGTGAAAAACTGTTTTTT. The encoded protein is CASRQGARRSEKLFF.

The chain has TRBV28 and TRBJ2-7; 8 bases fit TRBD2. Germline lookup yields CDR1 MDHEN and CDR2 SYDVKM. Losses at the gene ends were 10 bases for V and 2 bases for J; bases not matched to a gene: 10. The CDR3 has 14 amino acids. The CDR3 reads CATGGGRETYEQYF. CDR3 sequence (DNA): TGTGCCACCGGGGGGGGCAGGGAAACCTACGAGCAGTACTTC.

The chain is built from TRBV28 and TRBJ2-5; D possibly corresponds to TRBD1 (6 bases). From germline, CDR1 is MDHEN and CDR2 SYDVKM. The V end lost 9 bases, the J end lost 4 bases, and 21 bases lay between the germline ends. The CDR3 extends over 15 amino acids. The CDR3, as DNA: TGTGCCAGTGCTGGTGGACAGTCATGGAGAGAGACCCAGTACTTC. Its protein product is CASAGGQSWRETQYF. The full variable domain, in which reference TRBV28 and TRBJ2-5 provide the parts outside the CDR3, is DVKVTQSSRYLVKRTGEKVFLECVQDMDHENMFWYRQDPGLGLRLIYFSYDVKMKEKGDIPEGYSVSREKKERFSLILESASTNQTSMYLCASAGGQSWRETQYFGPGTRLLVL.

V gene TRBV19 combines with J gene TRBJ1-1; D possibly corresponds to TRBD1 (5 bases). Germline loops: CDR1 LNHDA, CDR2 SQIVND (reference sequence). CDR3 size: 14 residues. V lost 2 bases and J 5 bases, leaving 12 bases between the germline ends. CDR3 in amino acids: CASSIPGMGTEAFF. The CDR3 nucleotides are TGTGCCAGTAGTATACCAGGGATGGGGACTGAAGCTTTCTTT. The full variable domain, its missing parts supplied by reference TRBV19 and TRBJ1-1, is DGGITQSPKYLFRKEGQNVTLSCEQNLNHDAMYWYRQDPGQGLRLIYYSQIVNDFQKGDIAEGYSVSREKKESFPLTVTSAQKNPTAFYLCASSIPGMGTEAFFGQGTRLTVV.

This clone was detected only once. The V gene is TRBV10-3, the J gene TRBJ2-5; no reliable D call. Trimming stripped 0 bases from V and 2 bases from J, with 13 bases between. Germline loops: CDR1 ENHRY, CDR2 SYGVKD. The CDR3 runs 16 residues. DNA for the CDR3: TGTGCCATCAGTGAGTCTGGGCTTGGTTTGCAAGAGACCCAGTACTTC. It yields the protein CAISESGLGLQETQYF.

The rearrangement links TRBV9 to TRBJ1-6; 8 bases are shared with TRBD1. V lost 0 bases to trimming and J lost 7 bases; unmatched junction nucleotides: 3. This CDR3 has 15 residues. Germline V CDR1 and CDR2: SGDLS, YYNGEE. The CDR3 DNA is TGTGCCAGCAGCGTAGATCAGGGGGCAAATTCACCCCTCCACTTT. Translating it yields CASSVDQGANSPLHF.

V is TRBV2 and J is TRBJ2-3; 9 nucleotides match TRBD1. Germline V lookup: CDR1 SNHLY, CDR2 FYNNEI. The CDR3 loop spans 12 amino acids. Trimming cost V 6 bases and J 9 bases; bases outside gene matches: 4. CDR3 in DNA: TGTGCCAGCAGGGTGACAGGGGGAACGCAGTATTTT. It translates to CASRVTGGTQYF.

The rearrangement joins TRBV7-9 to TRBJ1-1; 7 nucleotides agree with TRBD1. Germline trimming cut 4 bases from V and 0 bases from J; bases unmatched to any gene: 5. The CDR3 is 15 amino acids. Germline CDR1 and CDR2: SEHNR and FQNEAQ (reference sequence). CDR3 nucleotide sequence: TGTGCCAGCAGCTCAAGGGACAGACTGAACACTGAAGCTTTCTTT. The encoded protein is CASSSRDRLNTEAFF.

This chain connects TRBV27 to TRBJ2-3; 11 bases agree with TRBD2. CDR1 is MNHEY, CDR2 SMNVEV, per germline (reference sequence). V was clipped by 6 bases and J by 1 base; unmatched bases: 9. The CDR3 covers 17 residues. CDR3 loop: CASRRSGRGLRTDTQYF. Written as DNA, the CDR3 is TGTGCCAGCAGACGTAGCGGGAGGGGACTACGCACAGATACGCAGTATTTT.

This clone was seen more than once but under ten times. CDR3 nucleotide sequence: TGTGCCAGCAGCCAAGCCCCGGGACTAGCGGAGCACAATGAGCAGTTCTTC. Translation gives CASSQAPGLAEHNEQFF. The genes are TRBV4-2 and TRBJ2-1; TRBD2 aligns across 11 bases. V lost 1 base, J lost 5 bases, and 7 bases stayed unmatched. Germline lookup yields CDR1 LGHNA and CDR2 YNFKEQ. This CDR3 region has 17 residues.

The gene calls are TRBV5-1 and TRBJ2-3; 13 bases align to TRBD2. This CDR3 region has 17 residues. From germline, CDR1 is SGHRS and CDR2 YFSETQ. V shed 4 bases, J shed 5 bases, and the junction held 10 bases outside the gene matches. DNA of the CDR3: TGCGCCAGCAGCCCCGGACTAGCGGGGGACACGGGAGATACGCAGTATTTT. It encodes CASSPGLAGDTGDTQYF.

This clone was counted only a few times. The junction does not match germline at one end; this may be a read error. This chain links TRBV7-7 with TRBJ2-2; 10 nucleotides line up with TRBD2. Germline CDR1 and CDR2: SSHAT and FNYEAQ (reference sequence). CDR3 length equals 16 residues. CDR3 region: CASSHNLAGATGELFF. The CDR3 region has the DNA TGTGCTAGCAGCCATAACCTAGCGGGAGCCACCGGGGAGCTGTTTTTT.

The J gene is TRBJ2-2, the V gene TRBV28; D is undetermined. Trimming shortened V by 3 bases and J by 10 bases, and 21 bases separated the two germline ends. Germline V gene data show CDR1 as MDHEN and CDR2 as SYDVKM. The length of the CDR3 is 16 residues. In nucleotides, the CDR3 is TGTGCCAGCAGTTTCGTGGAGAGCCGCCGGCGTGAGGAGCTGTTTTTT. Its translation is CASSFVESRRREELFF.

The chain joins TRBV27 to TRBJ2-3; 7 nucleotides align to TRBD2. The junction had 12 bases not matched to a gene; V was cut back by 11 bases and J by 1 base. The V gene's germline CDR1 is MNHEY and CDR2 SMNVEV (reference sequence). The CDR3 contains 15 residues. For the CDR3, the DNA is TGTGCCGGGGGGGGTAGAAAGATTTGCACAGATACGCAGTATTTT. This codes for CAGGGRKICTDTQYF.

CDR3 bases: TGTGCCTCCCGGAGGGGGGTAGCGGGAGGCGGAGATACGCAGTATTTT. Residues: CASRRGVAGGGDTQYF. V and J are TRBV10-3 and TRBJ2-3; 10 bases fit TRBD2. Germline-derived CDR1 and CDR2 are ENHRY and SYGVKD. There are 16 residues in the CDR3. The V and J ends lost 11 bases and 5 bases, in that order; junction bases with no gene match: 16.